These T cell receptor beta chains were read from a single sample in a study of blood T cell repertoires in COVID-19. The data were produced by immunoSEQ multiplex PCR, yet TCRdb's version contains in-frame clones alone and is incomplete. The sample holds a few hundred thousand clones; about 88% are singletons and the top ten take about 1.5%. Sequencing was done on a sample of PBMCs or T cells enriched from blood (not recorded which). The receptors were sampled from a woman between 18 and 29 years old who had been exposed to COVID-19. The CDR3 runs from the conserved cysteine through the conserved F or W. The D gene is left open where the match is weak. A row's size may be missing; if present it is once, few, many or a size class.

clone_size	v_call	cdr3_length	j_call	d_call	cdr3_nt	cdr3_aa
NA	TRBV27	16	TRBJ2-2	NA	TGTGCCAGCAGTTTATGGGGCAGATCGAACACCGGGGAGCTGTTTTTT	CASSLWGRSNTGELFF
NA	TRBV4-3	16	TRBJ2-5	TRBD1	TGCGCCAGCAGCCAAGACCACCGACAGGGGCGAGAGACCCAGTACTTC	CASSQDHRQGRETQYF
NA	TRBV19	15	TRBJ2-3	NA	TGTGCCAGTAGCATGAGCGGGCCACGCACAGATACGCAGTATTTT	CASSMSGPRTDTQYF
few	TRBV6-5	15	TRBJ2-3	TRBD1	TGTGCCAGCAGTTTTCCGGGACAGGGGGCAGATACGCAGTATTTT	CASSFPGQGADTQYF
NA	TRBV18	14	TRBJ1-5	NA	TGTGCCAGCTCACCCGGGCAGGGAGGGCAGCCCCAGCATTTT	CASSPGQGGQPQHF
NA	TRBV28	15	TRBJ1-2	TRBD1	TGTGCCAGCAGCTCGTTTAACAGGGGCCAATATGGCTACACCTTC	CASSSFNRGQYGYTF
NA	TRBV7-2	15	TRBJ1-3	TRBD1	TGTGCCAGCAGCCTCAGACAGGGGTCTGGAAACACCATATATTTT	CASSLRQGSGNTIYF
once	TRBV15	14	TRBJ1-5	NA	TGTGCCACCAGCAGGAAAGAACCAGGGAGGTCCCAGCATTTT	CATSRKEPGRSQHF
NA	TRBV6-5	14	TRBJ2-7	TRBD2	TGTGCCAGCAGTTACGAGAGGGAGGGTTACGAGCAGTACTTC	CASSYEREGYEQYF
NA	TRBV28	15	TRBJ2-1	TRBD2	TGTGCCAGCAGTTTTCTTTTGCGGGGGGCGAATGAGCAGTTCTTC	CASSFLLRGANEQFF
NA	TRBV11-2	15	TRBJ1-2	NA	TGTGCCAGCAGCTTAGCTGGGGGCCCTAACTATGGCTACACCTTC	CASSLAGGPNYGYTF
NA	TRBV21-1	20	TRBJ1-6	NA	TGTGCCAGCAGCTATCCTATCCACGGACAGGGGGGAGGTTCGAATTCACCCCTCCACTTT	CASSYPIHGQGGGSNSPLHF
few	TRBV5-1	13	TRBJ2-5	NA	TGCGCCAGCAGCGGCAGGGGCGACGAGACCCAGTACTTC	CASSGRGDETQYF
NA	TRBV19	13	TRBJ1-2	NA	TGTGCCAGTAGTACAATACAGGGAAGTGGCTACACCTTC	CASSTIQGSGYTF
NA	TRBV19	14	TRBJ2-5	TRBD2	TGTGCCAGTAAAGGGGCGGGGGGGATTGAGACCCAGTACTTC	CASKGAGGIETQYF
NA	TRBV19	14	TRBJ1-1	NA	TGTGCCACCTATCGCGGGGCCGAGAACACTGAAGCTTTCTTT	CATYRGAENTEAFF
NA	TRBV2	18	TRBJ2-7	TRBD1	TGTGCCAGCGCTAAGAACGACAGGGGAAATTCCTCAGACTACGAGCAGTACTTC	CASAKNDRGNSSDYEQYF
NA	TRBV27	20	TRBJ2-7	TRBD2	TGTGCCAGCAGTTTCACCGTCCCGGGACTAGCGGGGGGGAAACCCTACGAGCAGTACTTC	CASSFTVPGLAGGKPYEQYF
once	TRBV7-6	16	TRBJ1-4	TRBD1	TGTGCCAGCAGCCAGACAGGGGGCTACTATAATGAAAAACTGTTTTTT	CASSQTGGYYNEKLFF
NA	TRBV5-6	17	TRBJ2-3	TRBD2	TGTGCCAGCAGCTTGTTCCGGCGGGGGGCTTTACGAGATACGCAGTATTTT	CASSLFRRGALRDTQYF
NA	TRBV6-2/TRBV6-3	11	TRBJ2-7	NA	TGTGCCAGCAGTTACTCGACAGCGCAGTACTTC	CASSYSTAQYF
once	TRBV2	13	TRBJ1-3	NA	TGTGCCAGCACCGTGGCTCTGGAGAACACCATATATTTT	CASTVALENTIYF
NA	TRBV6-1	16	TRBJ2-1	TRBD2	TGTGCCAGCAGTGAGGATCGGGCGGGAGGGCCGAATGAGCAGTTCTTC	CASSEDRAGGPNEQFF
once	TRBV9	15	TRBJ1-3	TRBD1	TGTGCCAGCAGCCCCGGGACAGGGAGAGGAAACACCATATATTTT	CASSPGTGRGNTIYF
once	TRBV19	15	TRBJ1-2	NA	TGTGCCACTCACGGGGGGTTGGAGTTGAACTATGGCTACACCTTC	CATHGGLELNYGYTF
NA	TRBV4-2	19	TRBJ1-5	TRBD1	TGTGCCAGCAGCCAAGGGACAGGGGGCTATCCTTATAGCAATCAGCCCCAGCATTTT	CASSQGTGGYPYSNQPQHF
NA	TRBV3-1/TRBV3-2	15	TRBJ2-7	TRBD2	TGTGCCAGCAGCCAAGAGTGGACTAGCAGCTACGAGCAGTACTTC	CASSQEWTSSYEQYF
once	TRBV5-1	15	TRBJ2-5	TRBD1	TGCGCCAGCAGGAAGTCCGGGACAGCGCAAGAGACCCAGTACTTC	CASRKSGTAQETQYF
NA	TRBV28	14	TRBJ1-2	NA	TGTGCCAGCAGTTCACTCGTCTCTATCGAGGGCTACACCTTC	CASSSLVSIEGYTF
NA	TRBV23-1	15	TRBJ2-5	NA	TGCGCCAGCAGTCAACCGGGGGTAGCCGAGGAGACCCAGTACTTC	CASSQPGVAEETQYF
NA	TRBV7-9	14	TRBJ1-5	NA	TGTGCCAGCAGCTTAGGCAGCGGGGGTCAGCCCCAGCATTTT	CASSLGSGGQPQHF
once	TRBV7-9	14	TRBJ2-7	NA	TGTGCCAGCAGCCCTTGGGGGCATTTCGACGAGCAGTACTTC	CASSPWGHFDEQYF
NA	TRBV6-5	15	TRBJ1-4	TRBD1	TGTGCCAGCACCCAGGGAGGGGACAGGGGTGAAAAACTGTTTTTT	CASTQGGDRGEKLFF
NA	TRBV5-4	17	TRBJ1-6	NA	TGTGCCAGCAGCCCAACCCTTCCGGGGTCAGGAAATTCACCCCTCCACTTT	CASSPTLPGSGNSPLHF
once	TRBV2	15	TRBJ1-1	NA	TGTGCCAGCAGGACTCAACAGGCTATGAACACTGAAGCTTTCTTT	CASRTQQAMNTEAFF
NA	TRBV4-1	15	TRBJ2-1	TRBD2	TGCGCCAGCAGTCCTCTAGCGGGCGGATACAATGAGCAGTTCTTC	CASSPLAGGYNEQFF
NA	TRBV27	14	TRBJ1-6	TRBD1	TGTGCCAGCAGTTTCCCACAGGGGAATTCACCCCTCCACTTT	CASSFPQGNSPLHF
NA	TRBV7-6	15	TRBJ1-1	NA	TGTGCCAGCAGCTTCGGAGGACAGCCTTCGGCTGAAGCTTTCTTT	CASSFGGQPSAEAFF
NA	TRBV9	14	TRBJ2-1	NA	TGTGCCAGCAGCGCAGACCACAGGGTCGGGGAGCAGTTCTTC	CASSADHRVGEQFF
NA	TRBV19	13	TRBJ2-5	NA	TGTGCCAGTAGTGTGGACAATCCGGAGACCCAGTACTTC	CASSVDNPETQYF
NA	TRBV5-1	16	TRBJ2-7	TRBD2	TGCGCCAGCAGCAGTAGACTAGCGGGAGACATATACGAGCAGTACTTC	CASSSRLAGDIYEQYF
NA	TRBV11-2	16	TRBJ2-2	NA	TGTGCCAGCAGCTTATGGGGGGGCGCGTACACCGGGGAGCTGTTTTTT	CASSLWGGAYTGELFF
NA	TRBV9	15	TRBJ2-7	TRBD2	TGTGCCAGCAGCGTAGATGTCGGGGGGGCCCACGAGCAGTACTTC	CASSVDVGGAHEQYF
NA	TRBV5-1	15	TRBJ2-2	NA	TGCGCCAGCAGCACGGAGGCAGCCCAGGCCGGGGAGCTGTTTTTT	CASSTEAAQAGELFF
NA	TRBV29-1	13	TRBJ1-2	TRBD1	TGCAGCGTTGTTGACAGGGGGAAAGGTGGCTACACCTTC	CSVVDRGKGGYTF
NA	TRBV6-5	14	TRBJ2-7	NA	TGTGCCAGCAGCGCCGGGACTGTTGCCTACGAGCAGTACTTC	CASSAGTVAYEQYF
NA	TRBV18	14	TRBJ2-3	TRBD1	TGTGCCAGCAGGTTACAGGGGGCGACAGATACGCAGTATTTT	CASRLQGATDTQYF
NA	TRBV18	14	TRBJ1-5	TRBD1	TGTGCCAGCTCACGTGGACAGGGTGGACAGCCCCAGCATTTT	CASSRGQGGQPQHF
once	TRBV5-1	15	TRBJ2-7	TRBD1	TGCGCCAGCAGCTTGGTGCCGGGACAGGATCACGAGCAGTACTTC	CASSLVPGQDHEQYF
NA	TRBV6-6	15	TRBJ2-1	TRBD2	TGTGCCAGCAGTTATACCTACGGGGGGTACAATGAGCAGTTCTTC	CASSYTYGGYNEQFF
NA	TRBV25-1	15	TRBJ2-7	TRBD1	TGTGCCAGCAGTGAATCGGGGACAGGGGGCGGCGAGCAGTACTTC	CASSESGTGGGEQYF